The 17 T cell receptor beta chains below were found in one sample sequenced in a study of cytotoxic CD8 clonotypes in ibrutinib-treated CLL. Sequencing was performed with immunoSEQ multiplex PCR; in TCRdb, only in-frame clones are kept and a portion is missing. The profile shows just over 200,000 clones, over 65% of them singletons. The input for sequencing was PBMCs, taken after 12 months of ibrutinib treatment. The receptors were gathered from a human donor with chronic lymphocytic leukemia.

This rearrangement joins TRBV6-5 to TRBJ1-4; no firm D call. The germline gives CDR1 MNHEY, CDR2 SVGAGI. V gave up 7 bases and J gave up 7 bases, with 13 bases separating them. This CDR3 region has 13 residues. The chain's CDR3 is CASTGSAGEKLFF. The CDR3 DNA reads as TGTGCCAGCACGGGGTCAGCAGGTGAAAAACTGTTTTTT.

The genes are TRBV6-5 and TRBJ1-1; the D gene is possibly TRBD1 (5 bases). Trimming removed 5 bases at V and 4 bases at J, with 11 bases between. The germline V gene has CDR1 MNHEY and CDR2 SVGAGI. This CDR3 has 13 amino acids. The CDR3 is CASSQQVPTEAFF. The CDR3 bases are TGTGCCAGCAGTCAACAGGTCCCCACTGAAGCTTTCTTT.

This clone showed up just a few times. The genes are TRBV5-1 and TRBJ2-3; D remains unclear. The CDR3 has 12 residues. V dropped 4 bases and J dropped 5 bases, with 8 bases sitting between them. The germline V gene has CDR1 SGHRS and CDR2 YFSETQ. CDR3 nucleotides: TGCGCCAGCAGCGTCTCCAGAGATACGCAGTATTTT. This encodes CASSVSRDTQYF.

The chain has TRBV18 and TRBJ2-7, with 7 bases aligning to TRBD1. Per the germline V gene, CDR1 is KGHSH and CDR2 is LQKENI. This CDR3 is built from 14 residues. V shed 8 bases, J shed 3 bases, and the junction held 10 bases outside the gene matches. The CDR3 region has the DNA TGTGCCAGCGCGTCCCGGGGACAGCTCTACGAGCAGTACTTC. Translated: CASASRGQLYEQYF.

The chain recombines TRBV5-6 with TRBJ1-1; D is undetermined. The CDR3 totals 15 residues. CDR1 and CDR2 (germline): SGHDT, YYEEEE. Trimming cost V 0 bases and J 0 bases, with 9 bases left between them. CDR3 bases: TGTGCCAGCAGCTTGGGGCGGATTATGAACACTGAAGCTTTCTTT. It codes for CASSLGRIMNTEAFF.

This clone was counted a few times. CDR3 region: CASSTRVSSYEQYF. CDR3 nucleotide sequence: TGTGCCAGCAGCACCAGGGTGAGCTCCTACGAGCAGTACTTC. This chain uses TRBV27 with TRBJ2-7; TRBD1 might be the D (5 bases). Germline V gives CDR1 MNHEY, CDR2 SMNVEV (reference sequence). The CDR3 is made up of 14 amino acids. With 6 bases removed from V and 0 bases from J, the gap between germline ends came to 12 bases.

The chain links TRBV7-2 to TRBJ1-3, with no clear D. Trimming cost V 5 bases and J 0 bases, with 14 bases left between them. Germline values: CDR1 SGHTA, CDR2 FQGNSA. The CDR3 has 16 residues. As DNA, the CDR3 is TGTGCCAGCAGCCGTCTTTGGGTACCCTCTGGAAACACCATATATTTT. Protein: CASSRLWVPSGNTIYF.

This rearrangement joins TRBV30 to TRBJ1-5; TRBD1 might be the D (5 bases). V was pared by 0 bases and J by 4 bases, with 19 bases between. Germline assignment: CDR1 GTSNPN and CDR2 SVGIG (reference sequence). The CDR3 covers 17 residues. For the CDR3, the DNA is TGTGCCTGGAGTGTAGAGAAATCGAGGGGAACTAATCAGCCCCAGCATTTT. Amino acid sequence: CAWSVEKSRGTNQPQHF.

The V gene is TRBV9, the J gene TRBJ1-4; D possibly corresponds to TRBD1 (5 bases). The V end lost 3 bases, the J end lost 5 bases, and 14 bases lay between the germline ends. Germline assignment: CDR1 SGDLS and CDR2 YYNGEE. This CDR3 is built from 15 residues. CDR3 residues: CASSAGLSGNEKLFF. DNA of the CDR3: TGTGCCAGCAGCGCCGGGCTCTCAGGGAATGAAAAACTGTTTTTT.

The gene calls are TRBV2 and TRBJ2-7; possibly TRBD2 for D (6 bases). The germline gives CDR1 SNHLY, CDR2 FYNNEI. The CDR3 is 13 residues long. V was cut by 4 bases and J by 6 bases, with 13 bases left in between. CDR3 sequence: CASSAGTRGEQYF. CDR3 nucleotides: TGTGCCAGCAGTGCAGGGACTCGGGGCGAGCAGTACTTC.

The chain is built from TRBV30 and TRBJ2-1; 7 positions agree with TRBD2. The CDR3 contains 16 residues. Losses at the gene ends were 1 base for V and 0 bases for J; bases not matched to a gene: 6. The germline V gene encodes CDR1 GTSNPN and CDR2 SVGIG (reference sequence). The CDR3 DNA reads TGTGCCTGGAGTGGCCCTAGCGGAAGCTCCTACAATGAGCAGTTCTTC. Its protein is CAWSGPSGSSYNEQFF.

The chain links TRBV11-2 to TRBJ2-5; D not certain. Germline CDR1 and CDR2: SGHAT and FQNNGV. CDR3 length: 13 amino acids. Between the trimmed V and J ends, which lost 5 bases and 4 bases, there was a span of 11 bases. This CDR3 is CASSPSLAETQYF. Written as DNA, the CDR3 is TGTGCCAGCAGCCCCTCCCTTGCAGAGACCCAGTACTTC.

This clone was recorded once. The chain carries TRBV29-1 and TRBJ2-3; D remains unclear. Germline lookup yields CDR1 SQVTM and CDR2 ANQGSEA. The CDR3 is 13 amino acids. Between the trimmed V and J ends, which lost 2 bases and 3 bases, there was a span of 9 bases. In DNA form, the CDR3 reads TGCAGCGTTGAACGTGGTCTTACAGATACGCAGTATTTT. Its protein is CSVERGLTDTQYF.

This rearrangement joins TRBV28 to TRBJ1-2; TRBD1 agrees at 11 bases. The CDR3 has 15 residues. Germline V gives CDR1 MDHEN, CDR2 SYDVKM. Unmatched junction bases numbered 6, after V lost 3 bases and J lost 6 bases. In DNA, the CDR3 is TGTGCCAGCAGTTTGTTCGGGACAGGGGGGAATGGCTACACCTTC. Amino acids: CASSLFGTGGNGYTF.

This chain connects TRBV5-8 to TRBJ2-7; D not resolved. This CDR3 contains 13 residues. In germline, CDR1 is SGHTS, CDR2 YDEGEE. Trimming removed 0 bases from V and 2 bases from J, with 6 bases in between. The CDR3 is CASSLAPTYEQYF. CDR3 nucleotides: TGTGCCAGCAGCTTGGCCCCAACCTACGAGCAGTACTTC.

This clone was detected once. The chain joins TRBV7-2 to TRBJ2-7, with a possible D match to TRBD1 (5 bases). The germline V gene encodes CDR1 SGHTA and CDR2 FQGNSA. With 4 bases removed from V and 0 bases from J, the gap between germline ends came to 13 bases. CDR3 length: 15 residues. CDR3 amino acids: CASSSNRRSSYEQYF. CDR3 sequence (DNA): TGTGCCAGCAGCTCTAACAGGCGGAGCTCCTACGAGCAGTACTTC.

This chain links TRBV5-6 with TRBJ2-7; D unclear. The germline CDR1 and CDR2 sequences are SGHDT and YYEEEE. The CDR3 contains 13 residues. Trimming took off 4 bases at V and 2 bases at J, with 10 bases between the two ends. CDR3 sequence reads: CASSPRDPYEQYF. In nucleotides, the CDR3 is TGTGCCAGCAGCCCCCGAGACCCCTACGAGCAGTACTTC.